These 12 T cell receptor beta chains came from one sample sequenced in a study of immune evolution from preneoplasia to lung adenocarcinoma. Assay used: immunoSEQ multiplex PCR; TCRdb lists only in-frame clones, some missing. The sample shows roughly 4,200 clones, 76% of them seen only once. Sequenced input: FFPE invasive lung adenocarcinoma tissue. The receptors originated from a person aged 70 to 80 with invasive lung adenocarcinoma. Some clones in this sample may be carry-over from other donors' samples.

The CDR3, as DNA: TGCGCCAGCAGCCAAGCCCGGGACAGCCGTAGGGCCCAGTACTTC. Its protein product is CASSQARDSRRAQYF. The V gene is TRBV4-3, the J gene TRBJ2-5; 7 bases are shared with TRBD1. Trimming removed 1 base from V and 9 bases from J; junction bases left unmatched: 11. The CDR3 has 15 residues. The germline CDR1 and CDR2 sequences are LGHNA and YSLEER.

V usage is TRBV5-1 and J usage is TRBJ2-4; D remains ambiguous. Trimming cost V 4 bases and J 9 bases, with 14 bases left between them. The CDR3 has 13 amino acids. From germline, CDR1 is SGHRS and CDR2 YFSETQ. In DNA form, the CDR3 reads TGCGCCAGCAGCCCGGCTTCACTGGGCATTCAGTACTTC. Residues: CASSPASLGIQYF.

The J gene is TRBJ1-2, the V gene TRBV30; D unclear. The CDR3 is 17 amino acids. Trimming removed 2 bases from V and 0 bases from J, with 19 bases in between. The V gene's germline CDR1 is GTSNPN and CDR2 SVGIG (reference sequence). CDR3 sequence: CAWSHVREIGANYGYTF. The CDR3 coding sequence is TGTGCCTGGAGTCACGTAAGGGAAATCGGAGCTAACTATGGCTACACCTTC.

This chain joins TRBV10-3 and TRBJ1-5, with unresolved D. Per germline, CDR1 ENHRY and CDR2 SYGVKD. This CDR3 spans 16 amino acids. The V end was cut by 10 bases, the J end by 0 bases, with 19 bases between. In DNA form, the CDR3 reads TGTGCCACCCAAAGGGCCGAGGGTTATAGCAATCAGCCCCAGCATTTT. It yields the protein CATQRAEGYSNQPQHF.

This chain links TRBV7-9 with TRBJ2-2; no clear D. The length of the CDR3 is 14 residues. Germline-derived CDR1 and CDR2 are SEHNR and FQNEAQ (reference sequence). The V end was cut by 9 bases, the J end by 1 base, with 12 bases between. The CDR3 reads CASRLSLNTGELFF. The CDR3 region has the DNA TGTGCCAGTCGTTTGTCATTGAACACCGGGGAGCTGTTTTTT.

The V and J genes are TRBV2 and TRBJ2-2; no clear D gene. The length of the CDR3 is 12 residues. From germline, CDR1 is SNHLY and CDR2 FYNNEI. With 10 bases removed from V and 1 base from J, the gap between germline ends came to 7 bases. CDR3 amino acids: CAIPGNTGELFF. The CDR3 coding sequence is TGTGCCATCCCCGGGAACACCGGGGAGCTGTTTTTT.

The chain links TRBV30 to TRBJ1-2; possible D gene TRBD1, 6 bases. Trimming left V 4 bases short and J 8 bases short, with 14 bases between. The CDR3 has 12 residues. Per the germline V gene, CDR1 is GTSNPN and CDR2 is SVGIG (reference sequence). In DNA form, the CDR3 reads TGTGCCTGGAAAGTGGGGGCTGGAGGCTACACCTTC. Amino acid sequence: CAWKVGAGGYTF.

The chain has TRBV9 and TRBJ2-1; TRBD2 agrees at 14 bases. The CDR3 runs to 16 residues. From germline, CDR1 is SGDLS and CDR2 YYNGEE. The V and J ends lost 3 bases and 8 bases, in that order; junction bases with no gene match: 7. The CDR3 is CASSAPGTSGRYEQFF. The CDR3 DNA reads as TGTGCCAGCAGCGCCCCTGGGACTAGCGGGAGATATGAGCAGTTCTTC.

V usage is TRBV5-4 and J usage is TRBJ2-3, with D unresolved. Germline V gives CDR1 SGHNT, CDR2 YYREEE (reference sequence). V was pared by 2 bases and J by 0 bases, with 4 bases between. CDR3 length: 13 residues. The CDR3 sequence is CASSLDSTDTQYF. In nucleotides, the CDR3 is TGTGCCAGCAGCTTAGATAGCACAGATACGCAGTATTTT.

This clone has only one observation. The rearrangement joins TRBV29-1 to TRBJ1-5; TRBD1 is a possible D gene (5 bases). Deletions cut 5 bases from V and 2 bases from J, with 16 bases between. The germline V gene encodes CDR1 SQVTM and CDR2 ANQGSEA. The CDR3 totals 15 residues. Here the CDR3 reads CSVSNGAVGNQPQHF. CDR3 sequence (DNA): TGCAGCGTTAGTAACGGGGCCGTGGGCAATCAGCCCCAGCATTTT.

This chain links TRBV19 with TRBJ2-3; 10 nucleotides line up with TRBD1. Germline CDR1 reads LNHDA; CDR2 reads SQIVND (reference sequence). The CDR3 extends over 14 amino acids. V was pared by 8 bases and J by 0 bases, with 2 bases of the junction left unmatched. The CDR3 bases are TGTGCCAGTCGGACAGGGGGGAGCACAGATACGCAGTATTTT. Translating it yields CASRTGGSTDTQYF.

The chain uses TRBV28 and TRBJ1-2, with D unclear. The germline CDR1 and CDR2 sequences are MDHEN and SYDVKM. There are 14 residues in the CDR3. With 10 bases removed from V and 2 bases from J, the gap between germline ends came to 17 bases. The CDR3, as DNA: TGTGCCATCCCAACCACCTCGCCGAACTATGGCTACACCTTC. It yields the protein CAIPTTSPNYGYTF.